These 18 T cell receptor beta chains came from one sample sequenced in a study of T cells in Graves' hyperthyroidism and ophthalmopathy. TCR beta CDR3 region amplification was performed from RNA transcripts. The HTBI set primed first-round TCR CDR3 RT-PCR. TCRdb recomputed calls from the multiplex PCR reads with MiXCR, one row per CDR3 protein. The sample holds fewer than 550,000 distinct CDR3 sequences, about a sixth seen once. Material for sequencing was blood. These receptors came from a young woman with Graves' hyperthyroidism.

The genes are TRBV6-1 and TRBJ2-4, with 13 bases that match TRBD2. This CDR3 is built from 17 residues. V dropped 5 bases and J dropped 10; count of bases not matched to a gene: 14. CDR1 MNHNS and CDR2 SASEGT come from the germline V gene. This chain's CDR3 is CASSPRLAGGPYWIQYF. CDR3 nucleotide sequence: TGTGCCAGCAGTCCCCGACTAGCGGGGGGCCCTTATTGGATTCAGTACTTC.

This clonotype was recorded many times. The chain employs TRBV2 and TRBJ1-5, with D hard to call. CDR1 SNHLY and CDR2 FYNNEI come from the germline V gene. CDR3 size: 12 residues. With 4 bases removed from V and 7 bases from J, the gap between germline ends came to 8 bases. DNA for the CDR3: TGTGCCAGCAGTGTGTGGGGACAGCCCCAGCATTTT. Amino acid sequence: CASSVWGQPQHF.

The chain uses TRBV6-5 and TRBJ2-5; no clear D. The CDR3 is 11 residues long. CDR1 is MNHEY, CDR2 SVGAGI, per germline. V lost 4 bases and J 5 bases, leaving 5 bases between the germline ends. DNA of the CDR3: TGTGCCAGCAGTTGGTCTGAGACCCAGTACTTC. This encodes CASSWSETQYF.

CDR3 nucleotides: TGTGCCAGCAGCCCAGGGGCAATGGGTGAAAAACTGTTTTTT. Translating it yields CASSPGAMGEKLFF. V is TRBV14 and J is TRBJ1-4; a possible D gene is TRBD1 (6 bases). The CDR3 has 14 residues. The V gene's germline CDR1 is SGHDN and CDR2 FVKESK. The V end lost 4 bases, the J end lost 7 bases, and 13 bases lay between the germline ends. The variable domain in full, completed from reference TRBV14 and TRBJ1-4, reads EAGVTQFPSHSVIEKGQTVTLRCDPISGHDNLYWYRRVMGKEIKFLLHFVKESKQDESGMPNNRFLAERTGGTYSTLKVQPAELEDSGVYFCASSPGAMGEKLFFGSGTQLSVL.

This clonotype was seen only a few times. The chain employs TRBV18 and TRBJ2-3; TRBD2 aligns across 8 bases. CDR3 length: 18 residues. With V trimmed by 0 bases and J by 0 bases, 8 bases remained unmatched. The V gene's germline CDR1 is KGHSH and CDR2 LQKENI. The DNA of the CDR3 is TGTGCCAGCTCACCACCCAGACTAGCGAGGACTAGCACAGATACGCAGTATTTT. Translated: CASSPPRLARTSTDTQYF. Using reference TRBV18 and TRBJ2-3 for the parts outside the CDR3, the full variable domain is NAGVMQNPRHLVRRRGQEARLRCSPMKGHSHVYWYRQLPEEGLKFMVYLQKENIIDESGMPKERFSAEFPKEGPSILRIQQVVRGDSAAYFCASSPPRLARTSTDTQYFGPGTRLTVL.

There are many counts of this clonotype. The chain uses TRBV5-6 and TRBJ1-6; D gene ambiguous. From germline, CDR1 is SGHDT and CDR2 YYEEEE. V was shortened by 3 bases and J by 3 bases, with 10 bases between the two germline ends. The CDR3 loop spans 15 amino acids. The CDR3 loop reads CASSSRGGYNSPLHF. The CDR3 nucleotides read TGTGCCAGCAGCTCTCGGGGAGGCTATAATTCACCCCTCCACTTT.

In this sample, this clonotype turned up many times. The gene calls are TRBV5-5 and TRBJ1-1, with 7 bases fitting TRBD1. There are 17 residues in the CDR3. Germline lookup yields CDR1 SGHKS and CDR2 YYEKEE (reference sequence). V lost 5 bases and J lost 1; bases outside the gene matches: 14. The CDR3 DNA is TGTGCCAGCAGTCAGACACAGGGGTCAAGACAGAACACTGAAGCTTTCTTT. This encodes CASSQTQGSRQNTEAFF.

This clonotype was recorded at least ten times. V is TRBV6-1 and J is TRBJ2-1, with 14 bases lining up with TRBD2. Trimming cost V 5 bases and J 4 bases; bases outside gene matches: 4. This CDR3 comprises 16 residues. Per the germline V gene, CDR1 is MNHNS and CDR2 is SASEGT. The chain's CDR3 is CASSYRTSGGYNEQFF. Written as DNA, the CDR3 is TGTGCCAGCAGTTACAGGACTAGCGGGGGGTACAATGAGCAGTTCTTC.

This clonotype was seen repeatedly, ten times or more. This sequence joins TRBV12-3 or TRBV12-4 and TRBJ2-3, with 8 bases lining up with TRBD2. The V gene end was trimmed by 5 bases and the J gene end by 4 bases; junction bases not matched to a gene: 8. CDR3 length: 15 amino acids. The CDR3 loop is CASSPIAGRADTQYF. DNA of the CDR3: TGTGCCAGCAGTCCCATAGCGGGACGGGCAGATACGCAGTATTTT.

This clonotype was observed a few times. This rearrangement joins TRBV6-5 to TRBJ2-7; D perhaps matches TRBD1 (5 bases). V was cut by 0 bases and J by 3 bases, with 12 bases left in between. CDR3 length: 15 amino acids. Germline CDR1 reads MNHEY; CDR2 reads SVGAGI. DNA of the CDR3: TGTGCCAGCAGTTACTCGCGTGGGGCTGGCTACGAGCAGTACTTC. Amino acids: CASSYSRGAGYEQYF.

The V and J genes are TRBV19 and TRBJ1-2; D possibly corresponds to TRBD1 (6 bases). The CDR3 is 14 amino acids. The V and J ends lost 6 bases and 7 bases respectively, with 18 bases between them. Germline assignment: CDR1 LNHDA and CDR2 SQIVND (reference sequence). The CDR3 nucleotides read TGTGCCAGTAGAAGGGACACCCGCCCGGGTGGCTACACCTTC. Residues: CASRRDTRPGGYTF.

In this sample, this clonotype turned up many times. The V gene is TRBV20-1, the J gene TRBJ1-5; D perhaps matches TRBD1 (6 bases). The CDR3 covers 15 residues. The germline V gene encodes CDR1 DFQATT and CDR2 SNEGSKA (reference sequence). Trimming took 3 bases from V and 6 from J, leaving 18 bases between them. CDR3: CSASPGGGRGQPQHF. Written as DNA, the CDR3 is TGCAGTGCTAGTCCTGGTGGGGGCCGCGGTCAGCCCCAGCATTTT.

This clonotype was picked up a small number of times. The chain uses TRBV12-3 or TRBV12-4 and TRBJ1-1; no clear D gene. Between the trimmed V and J ends, which lost 1 base and 1 base, there was a span of 19 bases. The CDR3 totals 18 residues. The CDR3 protein is CASSLGRRRELRNTEAFF. The CDR3 DNA reads as TGTGCCAGCAGTTTAGGCCGTAGAAGGGAGTTGAGGAACACTGAAGCTTTCTTT.

This clonotype has more than one count but fewer than ten. The chain recombines TRBV28 with TRBJ2-7, with D perhaps being TRBD1 or TRBD2 (7 bases each). The CDR3 length is 15 residues. Trimming stripped 8 bases from V and 5 bases from J, with 22 bases between. In germline, CDR1 is MDHEN, CDR2 SYDVKM. The CDR3 protein is CASVKAGRDSHEQYF. CDR3 nucleotides: TGTGCCAGCGTCAAAGCGGGGAGGGACAGCCACGAGCAGTACTTC.

This clonotype was observed a handful of times. The CDR3 region is CASSMTGQVNTEAFF. CDR3 DNA sequence: TGTGCCAGTAGTATGACCGGACAGGTGAACACTGAAGCTTTCTTT. The gene calls are TRBV19 and TRBJ1-1, with 7 bases lining up with TRBD1. V lost 3 bases, J lost 0 bases, and 4 bases stayed unmatched. This CDR3 is 15 amino acids long. CDR1 is LNHDA and CDR2 is SQIVND in the germline V gene (reference sequence). Based on the CDR3 plus reference TRBV19 and TRBJ1-1, the full variable domain is DGGITQSPKYLFRKEGQNVTLSCEQNLNHDAMYWYRQDPGQGLRLIYYSQIVNDFQKGDIAEGYSVSREKKESFPLTVTSAQKNPTAFYLCASSMTGQVNTEAFFGQGTRLTVV.

This clonotype was picked up a small number of times. The rearrangement links TRBV6-5 to TRBJ2-7; D remains ambiguous. Deletions cut 2 bases from V and 7 bases from J, with 12 bases between. Germline CDR1 reads MNHEY; CDR2 reads SVGAGI. The CDR3 runs to 13 residues. Here the CDR3 reads CASSYVPLREQYF. The CDR3 nucleotides read TGTGCCAGCAGTTACGTCCCCCTTAGGGAGCAGTACTTC.

The chain uses TRBV18 and TRBJ2-2; 8 bases align to TRBD1. CDR3 length: 15 residues. Germline V gene sequence: CDR1 KGHSH, CDR2 LQKENI. Losses at the gene ends were 5 bases for V and 2 bases for J; bases not matched to a gene: 4. DNA of the CDR3: TGTGCCAGCTCAGATGGACAGGGAAACACCGGGGAGCTGTTTTTT. It encodes CASSDGQGNTGELFF.

This clonotype was detected only a few times. The rearrangement links TRBV4-2 to TRBJ1-3, with 7 bases that match TRBD1. Germline CDR1 reads LGHNA; CDR2 reads YNFKEQ. V lost 4 bases and J lost 2; bases outside the gene matches: 20. The CDR3 contains 20 residues. The CDR3 DNA reads TGTGCCAGCAGCCGCTTCACTACCAACCCCGGACAGGAGCCTGGAAACACCATATATTTT. It translates to CASSRFTTNPGQEPGNTIYF.